The present entry profiles one T cell receptor beta chain with its context. What it binds is not known. Relative to the germline gene, one junction end is altered; a read error may explain this. This sample was included in a study of regulatory T cells in long-lasting Graves disease. Study-wide results and caveats: Small sample size may have lowered accuracy.

As to time point: newly diagnosed GD, antithyroid drugs for less than 3 months. RNA isolated from PBMCs was used to make the TCR library. Criteria from the American Thyroid Association guidelines were applied to diagnose Graves' disease. The germline V gene encodes CDR1 SGHRS and CDR2 YFSETQ. The CDR3 totals 15 residues. Arm-PCR with iRepertoire HTBI primers amplified the CDR3 regions for these TCR beta libraries. From the multiplex PCR reads, TCRdb called clonotypes with MiXCR, one entry per CDR3 protein. The table lists approximately 390,000 distinct CDR3 sequences, about 16% of them singletons. The same data also contributed to another study, on T cells in Graves' hyperthyroidism and ophthalmopathy. That source notes: Investigators excluded patients with uncontrolled infection, other autoimmune disease, pregnancy or lactation.

The chain links TRBV5-1 to TRBJ2-2, with D possibly matching TRBD2 (6 bases). The clonotype was recovered from a woman under 30 with Graves disease. Specimen: peripheral blood mononuclear cells (PBMCs), collected at new diagnosis, from a patient treated with antithyroid drugs. CDR3 loop: CASTYSGTNTGELFF. The CDR3 nucleotides are TGTGCCAGCACTTATAGCGGAACGAACACCGGGGAGCTGTTTTTT.